This TCR beta chain was identified in a study of control samples from healthy donors and cancer patients. The table came from immunoSEQ multiplex PCR; TCRdb's copy has only in-frame clones and leaves some out. The sample holds roughly 50,000 clones, 95% to 97% seen once. Looked up from germline, CDR1 is MNHEY and CDR2 is SVGAGI. This CDR3 region has 13 residues. V dropped 7 bases and J dropped 5; count of bases not matched to a gene: 4. What was sequenced was blood. The receptor was derived from a woman younger than 45 in good health. The chain uses TRBV6-5 and TRBJ2-3; 9 bases line up with TRBD2. This CDR3 is CASILLAGDTQYF. The CDR3 region has the DNA TGTGCCAGCATTCTACTAGCGGGAGATACGCAGTATTTT.